This T cell receptor (beta chain) was captured in a study of cytomegalovirus exposure and HLA in healthy donors. General observations from the study: The investigators catalogued about 170 TCR beta chains as cytomegalovirus-associated.

Regarding this clone: Its target is not known.

TCRdb's table, derived via immunoSEQ multiplex PCR, lists solely in-frame clones and lacks some. Among approximately 73,000 clones listed, approximately 95% were seen once. V lost 0 bases to trimming and J lost 10 bases, with 6 bases between them. The CDR3 spans 11 residues. Per the germline V gene, CDR1 is GTSNPN and CDR2 is SVGIG (reference sequence). This clonotype was obtained from a man younger than 35 in good health and CMV-seronegative. Sequencing was performed on PBMCs. The chain carries TRBV30 and TRBJ2-2; D unresolved. CDR3 amino acids: CAWSVLPELFF. The CDR3 nucleotides read TGTGCCTGGAGTGTACTCCCGGAGCTGTTTTTT.